This T cell receptor (beta chain) was obtained from a study of T cell responses to AZD1222 COVID-19 vaccine. The method was immunoSEQ multiplex PCR; TCRdb's version includes in-frame clones alone and lacks a portion of them. The data show 160,000 or so clones, with 85% to 95% seen just once and 1.5% held by the top ten. Trimming pared 1 base from V and 5 bases from J, leaving 11 bases between. This CDR3 is 14 amino acids long. CDR1 is SEHNR, CDR2 FQNEAQ, per germline (reference sequence). Study-wide findings and caveats: Nearly half of the spike-specific TCRs reportedly recognize variant regions that carry no mutations.

As concerns this clone: The antigen is undetermined.

The sequences come from peripheral blood, collected 28 days after the second AZD1222 dose. The TCR comes from an adult who received the AZD1222 COVID-19 vaccine. The gene calls are TRBV7-9 and TRBJ1-2; D perhaps matches TRBD1 (5 bases). CDR3 in DNA: TGTGCCAGCAGCTTAGTGGGGACGGCGTATGGCTACACCTTC. As protein: CASSLVGTAYGYTF.